This T cell receptor beta chain is from a study of blood T cell repertoires in COVID-19. Study summary: Sites in the United States, Italy and Spain provided acute and convalescent COVID-19 samples. In each case, the material was cDNA or gDNA derived from T cells, B-cell-depleted T cells, or PBMCs.

This clone has more than one count but fewer than ten. CDR3 length: 17 residues. Germline CDR1 reads SGHTA; CDR2 reads FQGTGA. V trimming: 2 bases; J trimming: 0 bases; junction bases outside the gene matches: 7. Authors' analysis steps: Using reference gene primer amplification, nucleated cell counts were estimated. The assay was immunoSEQ multiplex PCR, and TCRdb's table has in-frame clones only and misses some. V and J calls and clone size are copied from that table; D and trimming were computed from the DNA. The sample holds under 300,000 clones, 75% to 90% seen once. The source of this sequence is a woman aged 40 to 49 who had recovered from COVID-19. Material for sequencing was peripheral blood. The gene calls are TRBV7-3 and TRBJ2-3; 8 positions agree with TRBD2. The DNA of the CDR3 is TGTGCCAGCAGCTTAGGTTTCAGCGGGGGTAGCACAGATACGCAGTATTTT. Its translation is CASSLGFSGGSTDTQYF.